This section outlines one TCR beta chain sequence together with its context. TCRdb's copy holds only in-frame clones and misses some; the assay was immunoSEQ multiplex PCR. The table includes 180,000 or so clones, 75% to 90% detected once. The data originate from a study of blood T cell repertoires in COVID-19. Study information: Samples taken during acute and convalescent COVID-19 were collected in the United States, Italy and Spain.

The CDR3 has 15 amino acids. The V and J ends lost 1 base and 1 base respectively, with 12 bases between them. Germline CDR1 reads SGHKS; CDR2 reads YYEKEE (reference sequence). This TCR came from a woman between 35 and 50 years old with acute COVID-19. The chain uses TRBV5-5 and TRBJ2-7, with D tentatively TRBD1 (5 bases). The sample comprised PBMCs or T cells enriched from blood (not recorded which). The CDR3 sequence: CASSLLQGSSYEQYF. The CDR3 coding sequence is TGTGCCAGCAGCTTGCTGCAGGGCTCATCCTACGAGCAGTACTTC.